This T cell receptor (beta chain) is from a study of blood T cell repertoires in COVID-19. The repertoire was sequenced with immunoSEQ multiplex PCR; TCRdb's copy has only in-frame clones and lacks some. The table has approximately 150,000 clones, approximately 81% seen once. Recovered participants had two consecutive negative NP/OP PCR tests, healthcare professional clearance, or symptom resolution. CDR3 length: 15 amino acids. Sequenced sample: PBMCs or T cells enriched from blood (not recorded which). The sequence came from a woman aged 50 to 60 who had recovered from COVID-19. The V and J genes are TRBV21-1 and TRBJ2-5; the D call of TRBD1 is as the table states it, not checked on the DNA. TRBV21-1 is assigned pseudogene status. CDR3 region: CASSKAWAGQETQYF. The CDR3 DNA reads TGTGCCAGCAGCAAAGCTTGGGCAGGGCAAGAGACCCAGTACTTC.